This T cell receptor (beta chain) was observed in a study of shared clonotypes between healthy human individuals. Every immunoSEQ plate was one replicate of a subset's evenly spread DNA. The repertoire was sequenced with immunoSEQ multiplex PCR; TCRdb's copy has only in-frame clones and lacks some. The table shows about 2.4 million clones, with under 95% occurring only once. V dropped 2 bases and J dropped 0 bases, with 11 bases sitting between them. CDR1 and CDR2 (germline): KGHSH, LQKENI. The CDR3 consists of 15 residues. Findings of the study overall: Clonotypes shared by all four donors outscored non-shared clonotypes in generation probability. Naive CD4 clonotype sharing across a handful of donors was 5% to 6%.

With respect to this clone: The antigen remains unidentified. This sample also contains other DNA sequences that code for the same CDR3.

Sequenced material: naive CD4+ T cells from PBMCs. Subset here: CD45RA+ positively selected. This rearrangement joins TRBV18 to TRBJ2-7; D gene uncertain. The TCR comes from a man younger than 35 in good health. Some clones in this sample may be carry-over from other donors' samples. The chain's CDR3 is CASSPIRLPSYEQYF. The CDR3 region has the DNA TGTGCCAGCTCACCAATAAGACTCCCCTCCTACGAGCAGTACTTC. Based on the CDR3 plus reference TRBV18 and TRBJ2-7, the full variable domain is NAGVMQNPRHLVRRRGQEARLRCSPMKGHSHVYWYRQLPEEGLKFMVYLQKENIIDESGMPKERFSAEFPKEGPSILRIQQVVRGDSAAYFCASSPIRLPSYEQYFGPGTRLTVT.